This TCR beta chain was sequenced in a study of spatial heterogeneity in lung cancer. Time point described: sample taken at primary tumor resection. This clonotype was counted ten times or more. Its antigen is undetermined. Overall study findings and caveats: Expanded tumor TCRs that were ubiquitous appeared in blood more at resection than follow-up.

Trimming stripped 1 base from V and 3 bases from J, with 1 base between. Germline CDR1 is SGHTA and CDR2 is FQGNSA. This CDR3 has 12 residues. MiXCR, run by TCRdb on the 5' RACE reads, gives a single entry per CDR3 protein. The table shows around 40,000 distinct CDR3 sequences, with about 5.2% occurring only once. The TCR sequence derives from a female donor with early-stage non-small cell lung cancer. The sample here was PBMCs, taken at surgery. This chain connects TRBV7-2 to TRBJ2-1; no definite D call. CDR3 in amino acids: CASSLVYNEQFF. In DNA form, the CDR3 reads TGTGCCAGCAGCTTAGTCTACAATGAGCAGTTCTTC.